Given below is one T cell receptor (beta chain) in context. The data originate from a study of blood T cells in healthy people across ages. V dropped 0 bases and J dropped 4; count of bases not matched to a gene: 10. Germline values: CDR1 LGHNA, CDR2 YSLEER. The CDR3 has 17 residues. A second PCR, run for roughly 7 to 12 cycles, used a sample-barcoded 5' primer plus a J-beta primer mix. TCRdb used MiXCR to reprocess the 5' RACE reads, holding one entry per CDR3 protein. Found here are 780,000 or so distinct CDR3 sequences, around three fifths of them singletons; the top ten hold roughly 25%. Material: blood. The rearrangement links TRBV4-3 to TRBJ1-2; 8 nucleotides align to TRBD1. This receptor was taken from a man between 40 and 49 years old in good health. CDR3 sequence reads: CASSQESSRGLSYGYTF. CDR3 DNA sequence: TGCGCCAGCAGCCAAGAATCATCCAGGGGGCTAAGCTATGGCTACACCTTC.